The rows below give T cell receptor beta chains drawn from one sample of a study of shared clonotypes between healthy human individuals. Only in-frame clones appear in the TCRdb table, and some are missing; sequencing was by immunoSEQ multiplex PCR. The sample has hundreds of thousands of clones, approximately 74% seen once. Source material: memory CD4+ T cells sorted from blood. The receptors derive from a young woman in good health. Both conserved end residues are part of each CDR3. Fields, in order: J gene, V gene, CDR3 length, D gene, CDR3 protein. A D gene is named only where the DNA matches it firmly.

J gene: TRBJ1-1
V gene: TRBV6-6
CDR3 length: 14
D gene: .
CDR3 protein: CASSYPTGNTEAFF

J gene: TRBJ1-1
V gene: TRBV19
CDR3 length: 13
D gene: .
CDR3 protein: CASKTGRNTEAFF

J gene: TRBJ2-7
V gene: TRBV27
CDR3 length: 14
D gene: TRBD2
CDR3 protein: CASSGLPSGTEQYF

J gene: TRBJ2-1
V gene: TRBV6-4
CDR3 length: 13
D gene: .
CDR3 protein: CASSVVGAGEQFF

J gene: TRBJ2-3
V gene: TRBV5-8
CDR3 length: 16
D gene: .
CDR3 protein: CASSSNPFARTDTQYF

J gene: TRBJ1-4
V gene: TRBV28
CDR3 length: 19
D gene: TRBD1
CDR3 protein: CASSIPPGQGLQTNEKLFF

J gene: TRBJ2-7
V gene: TRBV5-1
CDR3 length: 14
D gene: TRBD1
CDR3 protein: CASSPGTGTLEQYF

J gene: TRBJ2-1
V gene: TRBV5-1
CDR3 length: 14
D gene: .
CDR3 protein: CASSSGASYNEQFF

J gene: TRBJ1-2
V gene: TRBV5-6
CDR3 length: 13
D gene: .
CDR3 protein: CASSLVQGDGYTF

J gene: TRBJ1-1
V gene: TRBV7-9
CDR3 length: 13
D gene: TRBD1
CDR3 protein: CASSLTGSPEAFF

J gene: TRBJ1-6
V gene: TRBV7-6
CDR3 length: 17
D gene: .
CDR3 protein: CASSLEVWSSYNSPLHF

J gene: TRBJ2-3
V gene: TRBV5-1
CDR3 length: 15
D gene: TRBD1
CDR3 protein: CASNPDRGSTDTQYF

J gene: TRBJ2-2
V gene: TRBV7-6
CDR3 length: 15
D gene: TRBD1
CDR3 protein: CASSLVGQTPGELFF

J gene: TRBJ2-7
V gene: TRBV2
CDR3 length: 14
D gene: .
CDR3 protein: CASMGDGAFGEQYF

J gene: TRBJ2-5
V gene: TRBV10-2
CDR3 length: 15
D gene: TRBD1
CDR3 protein: CASSDPTGGLETQYF

J gene: TRBJ1-2
V gene: TRBV5-4
CDR3 length: 14
D gene: TRBD1
CDR3 protein: CASSADRFRHGYTF

J gene: TRBJ1-1
V gene: TRBV25-1
CDR3 length: 15
D gene: .
CDR3 protein: CASSESPGRNTEAFF

J gene: TRBJ2-1
V gene: TRBV9
CDR3 length: 16
D gene: TRBD2
CDR3 protein: CASSVGGLAAQGEQFF

J gene: TRBJ2-1
V gene: TRBV11-2
CDR3 length: 16
D gene: .
CDR3 protein: CASSLRGHPTYNEQFF

J gene: TRBJ2-1
V gene: TRBV28
CDR3 length: 15
D gene: TRBD1
CDR3 protein: CASSFRGTGNDEQFF

J gene: TRBJ2-7
V gene: TRBV7-3
CDR3 length: 15
D gene: TRBD2
CDR3 protein: CASRLGGISSYEQYF

J gene: TRBJ1-4
V gene: TRBV2
CDR3 length: 15
D gene: .
CDR3 protein: CASRDWGGFNEKLFF

J gene: TRBJ1-1
V gene: TRBV4-2
CDR3 length: 18
D gene: .
CDR3 protein: CASSQEPPRGSLNTEAFF

J gene: TRBJ2-1
V gene: TRBV7-8
CDR3 length: 15
D gene: TRBD2
CDR3 protein: CASSAGRREGGEQFF

J gene: TRBJ2-4
V gene: TRBV15
CDR3 length: 13
D gene: .
CDR3 protein: CATSRDRQYIQYF

J gene: TRBJ2-7
V gene: TRBV5-1
CDR3 length: 15
D gene: TRBD2
CDR3 protein: CASSPGSGSFYEQYF

J gene: TRBJ1-2
V gene: TRBV6-5
CDR3 length: 14
D gene: .
CDR3 protein: CASSYSPGDYGYTF

J gene: TRBJ1-2
V gene: TRBV5-4
CDR3 length: 14
D gene: TRBD1
CDR3 protein: CASSFTGDTYGYTF

J gene: TRBJ2-7
V gene: TRBV7-8
CDR3 length: 15
D gene: TRBD2
CDR3 protein: CASSLVPGGSYEQYF

J gene: TRBJ2-3
V gene: TRBV4-2
CDR3 length: 14
D gene: .
CDR3 protein: CASSQVGEADTQYF

J gene: TRBJ2-1
V gene: TRBV6-6
CDR3 length: 15
D gene: .
CDR3 protein: CASRESQDGRNEQFF

J gene: TRBJ1-3
V gene: TRBV30
CDR3 length: 16
D gene: .
CDR3 protein: CAWRVLTRFSGNTIYF

J gene: TRBJ2-1
V gene: TRBV6-1
CDR3 length: 14
D gene: TRBD1
CDR3 protein: CASSLEAGGHEQFF

J gene: TRBJ1-2
V gene: TRBV18
CDR3 length: 17
D gene: .
CDR3 protein: CASSPPGAGSANYGYTF

J gene: TRBJ1-2
V gene: TRBV28
CDR3 length: 11
D gene: .
CDR3 protein: CASSLRYGYTF

J gene: TRBJ2-1
V gene: TRBV28
CDR3 length: 13
D gene: TRBD2
CDR3 protein: CASSTGGPQEQFF

J gene: TRBJ1-2
V gene: TRBV19
CDR3 length: 15
D gene: .
CDR3 protein: CASSRSQASNYGYTF

J gene: TRBJ1-2
V gene: TRBV4-1
CDR3 length: 15
D gene: TRBD1
CDR3 protein: CASSQETGGYYGYTF

J gene: TRBJ2-7
V gene: TRBV14
CDR3 length: 15
D gene: TRBD1
CDR3 protein: CASSQVRTGSYEQYF

J gene: TRBJ2-1
V gene: TRBV27
CDR3 length: 16
D gene: TRBD2
CDR3 protein: CASSLLTSGSLNEQFF

J gene: TRBJ2-1
V gene: TRBV29-1
CDR3 length: 16
D gene: TRBD2
CDR3 protein: CSVGKLAQSSYNEQFF

J gene: TRBJ1-1
V gene: TRBV20-1
CDR3 length: 11
D gene: .
CDR3 protein: CSARVDTEAFF

J gene: TRBJ1-5
V gene: TRBV10-1
CDR3 length: 18
D gene: TRBD1
CDR3 protein: CASSEPQGQGARGQPQHF

J gene: TRBJ2-2
V gene: TRBV19
CDR3 length: 14
D gene: TRBD1
CDR3 protein: CASRDRVNTGELFF

J gene: TRBJ2-1
V gene: TRBV10-1
CDR3 length: 13
D gene: .
CDR3 protein: CASSEWQGGEQFF

J gene: TRBJ1-2
V gene: TRBV19
CDR3 length: 11
D gene: .
CDR3 protein: CASSLTNRVSF

J gene: TRBJ2-4
V gene: TRBV6-1
CDR3 length: 13
D gene: .
CDR3 protein: CASNTGIVNIQYF

J gene: TRBJ1-4
V gene: TRBV28
CDR3 length: 14
D gene: .
CDR3 protein: CASSLPEYGEKLFF

J gene: TRBJ2-1
V gene: TRBV5-6
CDR3 length: 17
D gene: TRBD1
CDR3 protein: CASSWAHRTGLRYEQFF

J gene: TRBJ2-3
V gene: TRBV5-1
CDR3 length: 14
D gene: .
CDR3 protein: CASSPTSSTDTQYF

J gene: TRBJ2-1
V gene: TRBV15
CDR3 length: 16
D gene: TRBD2
CDR3 protein: CATSTPGGRELDEQFF

J gene: TRBJ2-7
V gene: TRBV28
CDR3 length: 15
D gene: .
CDR3 protein: CASRPGGIELYEQYF

J gene: TRBJ2-7
V gene: TRBV5-6
CDR3 length: 13
D gene: .
CDR3 protein: CASSYRPTYEQYF

J gene: TRBJ2-7
V gene: TRBV11-3
CDR3 length: 14
D gene: .
CDR3 protein: CASSFQGDSYEQYF